This TCR beta chain appears in the sequencing data of a study of T-cell memory formation after mild COVID-19. The wider study: Among the donors, TCR clusters were largely specific to each donor. Study outcomes and limitations: CD4/CD8 balance characterized clones contracting day 15 to 85, and CD4+ skew characterized later expanders. The finding that pre-infection memory included some responding clones suggested that cross-reactive memory joined.

About this clonotype itself: What it recognizes is unknown.

A 5'RACE reaction primed in the constant segment made cDNA libraries of TCR alpha and TCR beta, and these carried sample barcodes and UMIs. TCRdb reanalysed the 5' RACE reads using MiXCR and keeps one entry per CDR3 protein. The sample holds about 450,000 distinct CDR3 sequences; under 25% are singletons and the top ten take roughly 13%. The specimen was PBMCs or a T cell subset sorted from them (not recorded which). The TCR was taken from an adult woman who had mild COVID-19 (a few samples of this study predate the infection). Cell type and time point are not known.

The CDR3 coding sequence is TGCGCCAGCAGCTTCCGCCCTTTAGACAGGGCGAACACCGGGGAGCTGTTTTTT. Its translation: CASSFRPLDRANTGELFF. The genes are TRBV5-1 and TRBJ2-2, with 7 bases fitting TRBD1. The CDR3 is made up of 18 amino acids. The germline gives CDR1 SGHRS, CDR2 YFSETQ. V gave up 2 bases and J gave up 0 bases; unmatched junction bases: 10.